The 9 T cell receptor beta chains listed next were all sequenced from one sample in a study of cytotoxic CD8 clonotypes in ibrutinib-treated CLL. Sequenced by immunoSEQ multiplex PCR; TCRdb stores in-frame clones only, minus some. Of over 150,000 clones detected, 72% appear once; the ten largest clones hold roughly 13%. Here the sequenced sample was PBMCs, taken after 24 months of ibrutinib treatment. The receptors were sampled from a human donor with chronic lymphocytic leukemia.

Regarding this clone: At one boundary the junction diverges from the germline segment, which might be a read error. The V gene is TRBV6-6, the J gene TRBJ2-3; 10 nucleotides match TRBD2. Germline lookup yields CDR1 MNHNY and CDR2 SVGAGI (reference sequence). The CDR3 loop spans 15 amino acids. The CDR3 protein is CASSDSSGSVRTQYF. The DNA for the CDR3 is TGTGCCAGCAGTGACTCTAGCGGGAGTGTTCGTACGCAGTATTTT.

V usage is TRBV11-3 and J usage is TRBJ2-1; 9 nucleotides align to TRBD1. V lost 5 bases and J lost 9; bases outside the gene matches: 8. CDR1 SGHNT and CDR2 YENEEA come from the germline V gene. The CDR3 is 14 residues long. Here the CDR3 DNA reads TGTGCCAGCAGCCCGCCGGGACAGGGTCGTGAGCAGTTCTTC. As protein: CASSPPGQGREQFF.

The chain employs TRBV28 and TRBJ1-1, with unresolved D. V was pared by 6 bases and J by 5 bases, with 10 bases between. The CDR3 is 12 residues long. Looked up from germline, CDR1 is MDHEN and CDR2 is SYDVKM. CDR3 sequence: CASRPPGTEAFF. The CDR3 DNA reads TGTGCCAGCAGACCTCCCGGGACTGAAGCTTTCTTT.

The V and J genes are TRBV5-1 and TRBJ2-1; 14 bases are a match to TRBD2. J gave up 4 bases and V 0 bases, and 3 bases lay outside the gene matches. The CDR3 covers 17 residues. CDR1 is SGHRS, CDR2 YFSETQ, per germline. CDR3 region: CASSLAGLAGGYNEQFF. The CDR3 DNA reads TGCGCCAGCAGCTTGGCCGGACTAGCGGGAGGTTACAATGAGCAGTTCTTC.

V is TRBV29-1 and J is TRBJ2-7, with 7 bases matching TRBD2. This CDR3 has 11 residues. Trimming removed 5 bases from V and 6 bases from J; junction bases left unmatched: 4. CDR1 is SQVTM, CDR2 ANQGSEA, per germline. The DNA for the CDR3 is TGCAGCGTTTGGGAGGGAAGCGAGCAGTACTTC. Translated, it gives CSVWEGSEQYF.

The V gene is TRBV27, the J gene TRBJ2-7; weak D call: TRBD1 (5 bases). There are 15 residues in the CDR3. Germline-derived CDR1 and CDR2 are MNHEY and SMNVEV (reference sequence). V gave up 3 bases and J gave up 0 bases, with 12 bases separating them. The CDR3 sequence is CASSFSGLGSYEQYF. DNA of the CDR3: TGTGCCAGCAGTTTCTCAGGGCTCGGCTCCTACGAGCAGTACTTC.

The chain joins TRBV30 to TRBJ2-2, with 7 bases aligning to TRBD2. J lost 3 bases, V lost 3 bases, and 7 bases had no gene match. Germline CDR1 GTSNPN, CDR2 SVGIG (reference sequence). The CDR3 consists of 15 residues. The CDR3 sequence: CAWSRGRGDTGELFF. In DNA form, the CDR3 reads TGTGCCTGGAGCCGGGGACGGGGGGACACCGGGGAGCTGTTTTTT. Supplemented by reference TRBV30 and TRBJ2-2, the full variable domain reads SQTIHQWPATLVQPVGSPLSLECTVEGTSNPNLYWYRQAAGRGLQLLFYSVGIGQISSEVPQNLSASRPQDRQFILSSKKLLLSDSGFYLCAWSRGRGDTGELFFGEGSRLTVL.

The chain links TRBV10-3 to TRBJ2-4, with a weak D call TRBD2 (6 bases). Trimming removed 0 bases from V and 2 bases from J, with 11 bases in between. Germline V gene sequence: CDR1 ENHRY, CDR2 SYGVKD. There are 16 residues in the CDR3. The CDR3 loop reads CAISESSGAPKNIQYF. The DNA of the CDR3 is TGTGCCATCAGTGAGTCTAGCGGTGCTCCCAAAAACATTCAGTACTTC.

The chain employs TRBV12-5 and TRBJ2-2, with D possibly being TRBD1 (6 bases). Trimming removed 5 bases at V and 4 bases at J, with 8 bases between. Germline CDR1 is LGHNT and CDR2 is FRNRAP. This CDR3 has 13 amino acids. The CDR3 sequence: CASGLRGTGELFF. The CDR3 nucleotides are TGTGCTAGTGGTCTCAGGGGCACCGGGGAGCTGTTTTTT. The entire variable domain, with the rest obtained from reference TRBV12-5 and TRBJ2-2, is as follows: DARVTQTPRHKVTEMGQEVTMRCQPILGHNTVFWYRQTMMQGLELLAYFRNRAPLDDSGMPKDRFSAEMPDATLATLKIQPSEPRDSAVYFCASGLRGTGELFFGEGSRLTVL.